The 4 T cell receptor beta chains below all came from one sample that was sequenced in a study of T-cell reconstitution after alpha-beta-depleted transplantation in children. TCRbeta library preparation incorporated unique molecular identifiers. TCRdb itself ran the PCR reads through MiXCR, one entry per CDR3 protein. The repertoire includes 200,000 to 250,000 distinct CDR3 sequences, roughly a tenth of them detected once, and over 25% sits in the top ten. The sequencing here drew on PBMCs, taken before TCRalphabeta/CD19-depleted stem cell transplant. These receptors all stem from a child younger than two with acute myeloid leukemia, due to receive a stem cell transplant.

This clonotype showed up many times. V usage is TRBV6-1 and J usage is TRBJ2-7, with 11 bases lining up with TRBD2. Trimming took 6 bases from V and 2 from J; bases not matched to a gene: 3. Germline-derived CDR1 and CDR2 are MNHNS and SASEGT. The CDR3 consists of 14 residues. The CDR3 reads CASRRTSGPYEQYF. CDR3 DNA: TGTGCCAGCAGGAGGACTAGCGGGCCCTACGAGCAGTACTTC.

The table lists this clonotype with many counts. The rearrangement links TRBV7-9 to TRBJ2-1, with 7 bases lining up with TRBD2. The germline CDR1 and CDR2 sequences are SEHNR and FQNEAQ (reference sequence). V was clipped by 5 bases and J by 4 bases; unmatched bases: 8. There are 15 residues in the CDR3. CDR3 loop: CASSPPGLIYNEQFF. CDR3 sequence (DNA): TGTGCCAGCAGCCCCCCGGGACTAATATACAATGAGCAGTTCTTC.

This clonotype was counted ten times or more. V gene TRBV20-1 combines with J gene TRBJ1-2; D may be TRBD1 (5 bases). The CDR3 totals 14 residues. The germline V gene has CDR1 DFQATT and CDR2 SNEGSKA (reference sequence). With 1 base removed from V and 1 base from J, the gap between germline ends came to 10 bases. The CDR3, as DNA: TGCAGTGCTAGAGCGGGGGGGGATAACTATGGCTACACCTTC. It translates to CSARAGGDNYGYTF.

The table lists this clonotype with many counts. This chain connects TRBV30 to TRBJ2-5; D not resolved. CDR3 length: 15 amino acids. Trimming took off 0 bases at V and 4 bases at J, with 15 bases between the two ends. Germline V CDR1 and CDR2: GTSNPN, SVGIG (reference sequence). In DNA, the CDR3 is TGTGCCTGGAGTGTCCCGACCTTCAAGCGAGAGACCCAGTACTTC. It yields the protein CAWSVPTFKRETQYF.